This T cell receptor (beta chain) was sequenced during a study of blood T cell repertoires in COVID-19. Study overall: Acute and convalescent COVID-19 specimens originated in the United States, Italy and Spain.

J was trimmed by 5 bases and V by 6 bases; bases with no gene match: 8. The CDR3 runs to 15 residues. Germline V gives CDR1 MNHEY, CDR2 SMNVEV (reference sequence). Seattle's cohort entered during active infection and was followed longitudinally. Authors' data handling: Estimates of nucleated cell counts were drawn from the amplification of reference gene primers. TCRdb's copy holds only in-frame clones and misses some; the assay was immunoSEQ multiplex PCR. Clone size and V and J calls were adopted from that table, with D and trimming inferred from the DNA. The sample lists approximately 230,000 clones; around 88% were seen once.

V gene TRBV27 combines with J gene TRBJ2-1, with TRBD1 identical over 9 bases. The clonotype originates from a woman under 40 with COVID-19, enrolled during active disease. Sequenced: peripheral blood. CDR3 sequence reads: CASRFDRGFNNEQFF. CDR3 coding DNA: TGTGCCAGCAGATTCGACAGGGGGTTCAACAATGAGCAGTTCTTC.